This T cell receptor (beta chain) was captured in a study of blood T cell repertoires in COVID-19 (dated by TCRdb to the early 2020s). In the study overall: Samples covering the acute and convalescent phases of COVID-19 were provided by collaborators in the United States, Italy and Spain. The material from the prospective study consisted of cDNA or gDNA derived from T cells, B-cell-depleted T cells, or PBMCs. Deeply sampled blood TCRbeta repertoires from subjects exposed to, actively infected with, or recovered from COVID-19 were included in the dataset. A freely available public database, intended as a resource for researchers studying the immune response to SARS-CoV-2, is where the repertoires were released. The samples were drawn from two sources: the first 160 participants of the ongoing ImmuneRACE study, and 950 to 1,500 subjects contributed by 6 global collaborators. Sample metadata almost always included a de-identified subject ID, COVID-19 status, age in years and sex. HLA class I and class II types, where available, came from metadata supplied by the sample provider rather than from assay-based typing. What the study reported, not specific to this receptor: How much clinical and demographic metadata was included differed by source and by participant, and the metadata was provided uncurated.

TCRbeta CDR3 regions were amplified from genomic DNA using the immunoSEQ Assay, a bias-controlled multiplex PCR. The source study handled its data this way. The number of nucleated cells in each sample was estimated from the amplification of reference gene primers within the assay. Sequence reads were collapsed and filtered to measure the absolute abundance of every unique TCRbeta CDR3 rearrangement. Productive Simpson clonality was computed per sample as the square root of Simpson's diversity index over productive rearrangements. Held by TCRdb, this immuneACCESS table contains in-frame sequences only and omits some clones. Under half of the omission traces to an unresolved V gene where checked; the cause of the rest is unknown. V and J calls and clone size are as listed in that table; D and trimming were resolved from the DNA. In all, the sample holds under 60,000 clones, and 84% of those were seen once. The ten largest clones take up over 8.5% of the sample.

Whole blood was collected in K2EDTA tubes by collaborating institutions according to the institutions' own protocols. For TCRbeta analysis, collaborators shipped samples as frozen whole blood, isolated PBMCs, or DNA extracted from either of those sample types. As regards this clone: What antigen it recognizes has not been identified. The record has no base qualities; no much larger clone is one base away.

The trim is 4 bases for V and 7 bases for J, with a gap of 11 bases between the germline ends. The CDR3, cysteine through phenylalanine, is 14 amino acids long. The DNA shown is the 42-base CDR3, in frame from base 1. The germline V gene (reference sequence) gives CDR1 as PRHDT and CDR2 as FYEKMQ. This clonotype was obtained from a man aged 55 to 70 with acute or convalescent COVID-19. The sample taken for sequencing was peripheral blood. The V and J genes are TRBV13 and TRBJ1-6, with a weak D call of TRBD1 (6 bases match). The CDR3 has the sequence CASSSLDRNSPLHF. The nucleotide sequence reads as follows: TGTGCCAGCAGCTCGTTGGACAGAAATTCACCCCTCCACTTT.